Listed below are T cell receptor beta chains from one sample, sequenced in a study of shared clonotypes between healthy human individuals. Assay: immunoSEQ multiplex PCR; the TCRdb copy retains only in-frame clones and omits some. The sample lists some 480,000 clones; roughly 85% were seen once. The specimen sequenced was PBMCs. Every receptor here comes from a woman aged 40-49 years in good health. Some clones in this sample may be carry-over from other donors' samples. CDR3s include the opening cysteine and the closing phenylalanine or tryptophan. The order of the fields is V gene, D gene, J gene, clone size, CDR3 protein, CDR3 DNA. D genes are given only for firm matches. Clone size is shown for a subset of rows, as once, few, many or a class of expanded clone.

v_call: TRBV5-4
d_call: NA
j_call: TRBJ2-7
clone_size: few
cdr3_aa: CASSLAGEKSSYEQYF
cdr3_nt: TGTGCCAGCAGCTTGGCAGGGGAAAAGAGCTCCTACGAGCAGTACTTC

v_call: TRBV27
d_call: NA
j_call: TRBJ1-1
clone_size: NA
cdr3_aa: CASSFSTGDTEAFF
cdr3_nt: TGTGCCAGCAGTTTCTCGACGGGAGACACTGAAGCTTTCTTT

v_call: TRBV30
d_call: TRBD1
j_call: TRBJ2-7
clone_size: NA
cdr3_aa: CAWRGGQELRYEQHF
cdr3_nt: TGTGCCTGGAGGGGGGGACAGGAATTAAGGTACGAGCAGCACTTC

v_call: TRBV9
d_call: NA
j_call: TRBJ1-2
clone_size: NA
cdr3_aa: CASSANLGYGYTF
cdr3_nt: TGTGCCAGCAGCGCGAATCTGGGCTATGGCTACACCTTC

v_call: TRBV7-2
d_call: TRBD2
j_call: TRBJ2-7
clone_size: many
cdr3_aa: CASSPRVAGTYEQYF
cdr3_nt: TGTGCCAGCAGCCCCCGGGTAGCGGGGACCTACGAGCAGTACTTC

v_call: TRBV9
d_call: TRBD2
j_call: TRBJ2-2
clone_size: NA
cdr3_aa: CASSATVRLAGGGELFF
cdr3_nt: TGTGCCAGCAGCGCGACCGTAAGACTAGCCGGGGGCGGGGAGCTGTTTTTT

v_call: TRBV29-1
d_call: NA
j_call: TRBJ2-1
clone_size: once
cdr3_aa: CSGWRSGEQFF
cdr3_nt: TGCAGTGGGTGGAGGTCGGGTGAGCAGTTCTTC

v_call: TRBV9
d_call: NA
j_call: TRBJ2-7
clone_size: NA
cdr3_aa: CASSVGQGGGAYEQYF
cdr3_nt: TGTGCCAGCAGCGTCGGACAGGGAGGGGGAGCCTACGAGCAGTACTTC

v_call: TRBV18
d_call: NA
j_call: TRBJ1-4
clone_size: many
cdr3_aa: CASSPQGTSNEKLFF
cdr3_nt: TGTGCCAGCTCACCACAGGGGACTTCAAATGAAAAACTGTTTTTT

v_call: TRBV11-1
d_call: TRBD1
j_call: TRBJ2-5
clone_size: many
cdr3_aa: CASSRRDSQETQYF
cdr3_nt: TGTGCCAGCAGCCGCCGGGACAGCCAAGAGACCCAGTACTTC

v_call: TRBV15
d_call: NA
j_call: TRBJ2-2
clone_size: NA
cdr3_aa: CATSRARDATGELFF
cdr3_nt: TGTGCCACCAGCAGAGCCAGGGATGCCACCGGGGAGCTGTTTTTT

v_call: TRBV6-4
d_call: TRBD2
j_call: TRBJ2-3
clone_size: NA
cdr3_aa: CASSDSASGTSDTQYF
cdr3_nt: TGTGCCAGCAGTGACTCGGCTAGCGGGACGTCAGATACGCAGTATTTT

v_call: TRBV28
d_call: TRBD2
j_call: TRBJ2-1
clone_size: NA
cdr3_aa: CASSPPGTSGYNEQFF
cdr3_nt: TGTGCCAGCAGCCCACCCGGGACTAGCGGGTACAATGAGCAGTTCTTC

v_call: TRBV15
d_call: NA
j_call: TRBJ1-4
clone_size: NA
cdr3_aa: CATSRGSGEKLFF
cdr3_nt: TGTGCCACCAGCAGGGGCAGCGGGGAAAAACTGTTTTTT

v_call: TRBV11-2
d_call: TRBD1
j_call: TRBJ2-7
clone_size: NA
cdr3_aa: CASSLGPTRGKGEQCF
cdr3_nt: TGTGCCAGCAGCTTAGGCCCTACCAGGGGGAAGGGCGAGCAGTGCTTC

v_call: TRBV7-9
d_call: NA
j_call: TRBJ2-1
clone_size: NA
cdr3_aa: CASSLAGSAEQFF
cdr3_nt: TGTGCCAGCAGCTTAGCGGGTAGCGCTGAGCAGTTCTTC

v_call: TRBV12-2
d_call: NA
j_call: TRBJ2-1
clone_size: NA
cdr3_aa: CASRLARAGGARNEQFF
cdr3_nt: TGTGCAAGTCGCTTAGCGCGGGCGGGAGGGGCGAGAAATGAGCAGTTCTTC

v_call: TRBV5-1
d_call: TRBD2
j_call: TRBJ2-2
clone_size: once
cdr3_aa: CASSLVLAGLNTGELFF
cdr3_nt: TGCGCCAGCAGCTTGGTACTAGCGGGACTGAACACCGGGGAGCTGTTTTTT

v_call: TRBV10-3
d_call: NA
j_call: TRBJ1-1
clone_size: NA
cdr3_aa: CAISDGKRGTEAFF
cdr3_nt: TGTGCCATCAGTGATGGGAAGAGGGGCACTGAAGCTTTCTTT

v_call: TRBV27
d_call: NA
j_call: TRBJ2-2
clone_size: many
cdr3_aa: CATSRDNGFAGELFF
cdr3_nt: TGTGCCACCTCCCGGGACAACGGCTTCGCCGGGGAGCTGTTTTTT

v_call: TRBV11-2
d_call: NA
j_call: TRBJ2-2
clone_size: NA
cdr3_aa: CASSSALASGELFF
cdr3_nt: TGTGCCAGCAGCTCCGCTCTTGCGTCCGGGGAGCTGTTTTTT

v_call: TRBV6-6
d_call: NA
j_call: TRBJ2-7
clone_size: NA
cdr3_aa: CASSRMIHEQYF
cdr3_nt: TGTGCCAGCAGTCGAATGATCCACGAGCAGTACTTC

v_call: TRBV28
d_call: NA
j_call: TRBJ2-5
clone_size: NA
cdr3_aa: CASSLRLPYQETQYF
cdr3_nt: TGTGCCAGCAGTTTACGTCTACCCTACCAAGAGACCCAGTACTTC

v_call: TRBV29-1
d_call: NA
j_call: TRBJ2-7
clone_size: NA
cdr3_aa: CSVGGRASGEQYF
cdr3_nt: TGCAGCGTTGGCGGACGGGCCTCGGGGGAGCAGTACTTC

v_call: TRBV29-1
d_call: TRBD2
j_call: TRBJ2-1
clone_size: NA
cdr3_aa: CSGGPVSGSIYEQFF
cdr3_nt: TGCAGCGGGGGGCCTGTTAGCGGGAGCATCTATGAGCAGTTCTTC

v_call: TRBV4-2
d_call: NA
j_call: TRBJ2-7
clone_size: NA
cdr3_aa: CASTEWGGSSYEQYF
cdr3_nt: TGTGCCAGCACCGAGTGGGGCGGCTCTTCCTACGAGCAGTACTTC

v_call: TRBV28
d_call: TRBD2
j_call: TRBJ2-2
clone_size: NA
cdr3_aa: CASISSRREGTGELFF
cdr3_nt: TGTGCCAGCATATCTTCGAGGCGGGAGGGCACCGGGGAGCTGTTTTTT

v_call: TRBV6-1
d_call: NA
j_call: TRBJ1-2
clone_size: NA
cdr3_aa: CAAGPAGPYYGYTF
cdr3_nt: TGTGCCGCAGGGCCCGCAGGGCCCTACTATGGCTACACCTTC

v_call: TRBV5-1
d_call: TRBD1
j_call: TRBJ2-1
clone_size: NA
cdr3_aa: CASSEGARSYNEQFF
cdr3_nt: TGCGCCAGCAGTGAGGGGGCCCGCTCCTACAATGAGCAGTTCTTC

v_call: TRBV6-5
d_call: NA
j_call: TRBJ1-1
clone_size: few
cdr3_aa: CASSYLGVGEAFF
cdr3_nt: TGTGCCAGCAGTTACCTGGGGGTCGGAGAAGCTTTCTTT

v_call: TRBV30
d_call: NA
j_call: TRBJ1-5
clone_size: NA
cdr3_aa: CAWSKGINSNQPQHF
cdr3_nt: TGTGCCTGGAGTAAAGGAATCAATAGCAATCAGCCCCAGCATTTT

v_call: TRBV7-9
d_call: TRBD2
j_call: TRBJ2-7
clone_size: NA
cdr3_aa: CASSSGWRESGKGYEQYF
cdr3_nt: TGTGCCAGCAGCTCCGGATGGCGGGAGTCAGGTAAGGGCTACGAGCAGTACTTC

v_call: TRBV12-5
d_call: TRBD1
j_call: TRBJ1-2
clone_size: NA
cdr3_aa: CASGLVLGQGSYGYTF
cdr3_nt: TGTGCTAGTGGTTTGGTTCTCGGACAGGGGTCTTATGGCTACACCTTC

v_call: TRBV5-1
d_call: NA
j_call: TRBJ2-3
clone_size: once
cdr3_aa: CASSLRTSPTDTQYF
cdr3_nt: TGCGCCAGCAGCTTGAGGACTTCCCCCACAGATACGCAGTATTTT

v_call: TRBV7-2
d_call: NA
j_call: TRBJ2-7
clone_size: NA
cdr3_aa: CASSPSGGPYEQYF
cdr3_nt: TGTGCCAGCAGCCCCAGTGGCGGTCCTTACGAGCAGTACTTC

v_call: TRBV30
d_call: NA
j_call: TRBJ2-2
clone_size: many
cdr3_aa: CAWTGTPNTGELFF
cdr3_nt: TGTGCCTGGACGGGGACCCCAAACACCGGGGAGCTGTTTTTT

v_call: TRBV9
d_call: TRBD1
j_call: TRBJ1-6
clone_size: once
cdr3_aa: CASSPPGQVSAPLHF
cdr3_nt: TGTGCCAGCAGTCCTCCGGGACAGGTCTCTGCACCCCTCCACTTT

v_call: TRBV29-1
d_call: NA
j_call: TRBJ2-7
clone_size: NA
cdr3_aa: CSVGGQYEQYF
cdr3_nt: TGCAGCGTTGGTGGACAGTACGAGCAGTACTTC

v_call: TRBV5-1
d_call: NA
j_call: TRBJ2-2
clone_size: NA
cdr3_aa: CASSLGTMNTGELFF
cdr3_nt: TGCGCCAGCAGCTTGGGGACCATGAACACCGGGGAGCTGTTTTTT

v_call: TRBV7-2
d_call: NA
j_call: TRBJ2-1
clone_size: NA
cdr3_aa: CASSLGDTYNEQFF
cdr3_nt: TGTGCCAGCAGCTTGGGGGATACGTACAATGAGCAGTTCTTC

v_call: TRBV18
d_call: NA
j_call: TRBJ1-4
clone_size: many
cdr3_aa: CASSPTGWSEKLFF
cdr3_nt: TGTGCCAGCTCACCCACAGGTTGGAGTGAAAAACTGTTTTTT

v_call: TRBV7-9
d_call: NA
j_call: TRBJ1-1
clone_size: NA
cdr3_aa: CASSLSGTEAFF
cdr3_nt: TGTGCCAGCAGCTTATCTGGTACTGAAGCTTTCTTT

v_call: TRBV28
d_call: TRBD1
j_call: TRBJ2-3
clone_size: NA
cdr3_aa: CASRTGGETDTQYF
cdr3_nt: TGTGCCAGCAGGACAGGGGGCGAAACAGATACGCAGTATTTT

v_call: TRBV14
d_call: TRBD2
j_call: TRBJ2-1
clone_size: NA
cdr3_aa: CASSPLSSGSTNEQFF
cdr3_nt: TGTGCCAGCAGCCCCCTTTCGAGCGGGAGTACCAATGAGCAGTTCTTC

v_call: TRBV6-4
d_call: TRBD1
j_call: TRBJ1-4
clone_size: NA
cdr3_aa: CASSKDRTNEKLFF
cdr3_nt: TGTGCCAGCAGTAAGGACAGGACTAATGAAAAACTGTTTTTT

v_call: TRBV10-3
d_call: TRBD1
j_call: TRBJ1-4
clone_size: NA
cdr3_aa: CAIRDDRGEKLFF
cdr3_nt: TGTGCCATCAGGGACGACAGGGGGGAAAAACTGTTTTTT

v_call: TRBV18
d_call: NA
j_call: TRBJ1-1
clone_size: NA
cdr3_aa: CASSPGLGVNTEAFF
cdr3_nt: TGTGCCAGCTCACCAGGATTAGGGGTGAACACTGAAGCTTTCTTT

v_call: TRBV28
d_call: NA
j_call: TRBJ1-5
clone_size: NA
cdr3_aa: CASSSQGLGQPQHF
cdr3_nt: TGTGCCAGCAGTTCGCAGGGGTTGGGACAGCCCCAGCATTTT

v_call: TRBV4-1
d_call: NA
j_call: TRBJ2-7
clone_size: NA
cdr3_aa: CASSQRAPSYEQYF
cdr3_nt: TGCGCCAGCAGCCAAAGGGCCCCCTCCTACGAGCAGTACTTC

v_call: TRBV25-1
d_call: NA
j_call: TRBJ1-1
clone_size: NA
cdr3_aa: CAISVHRGDTEAFF
cdr3_nt: TGTGCCATCTCAGTGCATAGGGGGGACACTGAAGCTTTCTTT

v_call: TRBV6-1
d_call: TRBD1
j_call: TRBJ2-1
clone_size: NA
cdr3_aa: CASMGQGSVLNEQFF
cdr3_nt: TGTGCCAGCATGGGACAGGGATCGGTTCTCAATGAGCAGTTCTTC

v_call: TRBV10-3
d_call: NA
j_call: TRBJ2-7
clone_size: few
cdr3_aa: CAISVVQGYEQYF
cdr3_nt: TGTGCCATCAGTGTAGTGCAGGGCTACGAGCAGTACTTC

v_call: TRBV29-1
d_call: TRBD2
j_call: TRBJ2-5
clone_size: NA
cdr3_aa: CSVGGLAGGETQYF
cdr3_nt: TGCAGCGTTGGGGGACTAGCGGGAGGGGAGACCCAGTACTTC

v_call: TRBV14
d_call: NA
j_call: TRBJ2-7
clone_size: NA
cdr3_aa: CASSQTYEQYF
cdr3_nt: TGTGCCAGCAGCCAGACCTACGAGCAGTACTTC